Detailed here is one T cell receptor (beta chain). Its antigen specificity is not known. Base qualities are not at hand, and no much larger clone is one base apart. Libraries came from the immunoSEQ multiplex PCR assay. The source is immuneACCESS, and TCRdb retained only in-frame sequences with V and J called. Part of the clones is not carried over; for the studies checked, unresolved V genes explain less than half of this, and the remainder is unexplained. The sample has roughly 120,000 clones on record, 85% to 95% of them singletons. The ten top clones hold roughly 2.7% of the sample. This sample was included in a study of control samples from healthy donors and cancer patients (dated by TCRdb to about 2020). For CDR1 and CDR2, the germline V gene (reference sequence) lists SEHNR and FQNEAQ. Counted from cysteine to phenylalanine, this CDR3 has 15 amino acids. The CDR3 DNA has 45 bases and is translated from base 1. V trim: 5 bases; J trim: 3 bases; unmatched bases: 3.

This TCR derives from a young man in good health. The sequenced sample consisted of blood. The chain is assembled from TRBV7-9 and TRBJ1-4, with 10 junctional bases fitting TRBD1. The DNA is TGTGCCAGCAGCCCGGACAGGGGGTCTAATGAAAAACTGTTTTTT. Its protein is CASSPDRGSNEKLFF.